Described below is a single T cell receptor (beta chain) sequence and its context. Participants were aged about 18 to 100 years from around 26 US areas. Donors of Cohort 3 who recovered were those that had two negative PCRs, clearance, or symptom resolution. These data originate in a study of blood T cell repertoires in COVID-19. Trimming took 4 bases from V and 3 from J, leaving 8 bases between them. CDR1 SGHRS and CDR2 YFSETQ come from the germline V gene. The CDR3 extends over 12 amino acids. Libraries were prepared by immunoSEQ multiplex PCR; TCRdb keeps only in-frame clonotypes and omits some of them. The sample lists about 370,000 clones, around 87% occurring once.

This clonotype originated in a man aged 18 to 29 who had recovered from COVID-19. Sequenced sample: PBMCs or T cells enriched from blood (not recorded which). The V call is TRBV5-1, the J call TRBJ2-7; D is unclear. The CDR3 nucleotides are TGCGCCAGCAGCGACCGAGGCTACGAGCAGTACTTC. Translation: CASSDRGYEQYF.